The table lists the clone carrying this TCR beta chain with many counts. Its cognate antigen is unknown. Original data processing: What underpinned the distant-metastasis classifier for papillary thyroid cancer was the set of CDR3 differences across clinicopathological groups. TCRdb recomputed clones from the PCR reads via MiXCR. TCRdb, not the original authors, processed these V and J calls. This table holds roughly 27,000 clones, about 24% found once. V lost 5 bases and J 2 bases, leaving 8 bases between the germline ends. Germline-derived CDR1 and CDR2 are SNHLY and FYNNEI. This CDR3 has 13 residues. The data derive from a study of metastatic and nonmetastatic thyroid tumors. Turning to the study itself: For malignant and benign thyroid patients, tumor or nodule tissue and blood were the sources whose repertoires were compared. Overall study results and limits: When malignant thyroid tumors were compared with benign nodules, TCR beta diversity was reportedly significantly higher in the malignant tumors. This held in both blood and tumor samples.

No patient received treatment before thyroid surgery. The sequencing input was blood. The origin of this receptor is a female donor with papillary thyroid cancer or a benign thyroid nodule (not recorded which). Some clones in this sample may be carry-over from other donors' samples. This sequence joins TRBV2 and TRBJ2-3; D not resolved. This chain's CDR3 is CASSPPFTDTQYF. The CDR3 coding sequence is TGTGCCAGCAGTCCCCCCTTCACAGATACGCAGTATTTT. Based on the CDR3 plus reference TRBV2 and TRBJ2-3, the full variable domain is EPEVTQTPSHQVTQMGQEVILRCVPISNHLYFYWYRQILGQKVEFLVSFYNNEISEKSEIFDDQFSVERPDGSNFTLKIRSTKLEDSAMYFCASSPPFTDTQYFGPGTRLTVL.